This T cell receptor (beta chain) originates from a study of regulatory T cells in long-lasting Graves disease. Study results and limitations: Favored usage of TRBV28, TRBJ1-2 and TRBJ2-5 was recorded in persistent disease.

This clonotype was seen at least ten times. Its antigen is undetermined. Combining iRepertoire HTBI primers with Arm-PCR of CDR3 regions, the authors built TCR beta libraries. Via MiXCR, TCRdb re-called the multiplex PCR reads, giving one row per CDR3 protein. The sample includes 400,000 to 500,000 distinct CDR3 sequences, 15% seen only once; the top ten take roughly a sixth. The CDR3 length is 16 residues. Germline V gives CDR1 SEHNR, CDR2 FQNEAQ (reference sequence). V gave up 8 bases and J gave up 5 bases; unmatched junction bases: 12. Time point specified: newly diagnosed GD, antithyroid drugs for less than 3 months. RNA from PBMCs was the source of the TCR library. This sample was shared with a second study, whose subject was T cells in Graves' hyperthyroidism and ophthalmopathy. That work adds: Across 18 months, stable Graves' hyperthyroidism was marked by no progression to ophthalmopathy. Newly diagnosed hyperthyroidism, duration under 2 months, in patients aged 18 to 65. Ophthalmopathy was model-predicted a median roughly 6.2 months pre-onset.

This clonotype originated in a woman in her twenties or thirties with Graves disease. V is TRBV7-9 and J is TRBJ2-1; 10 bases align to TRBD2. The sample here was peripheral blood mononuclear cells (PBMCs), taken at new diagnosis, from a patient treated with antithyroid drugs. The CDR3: CASFPWGLANNNEQFF. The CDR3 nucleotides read TGTGCCAGCTTCCCTTGGGGACTAGCGAACAACAATGAGCAGTTCTTC.